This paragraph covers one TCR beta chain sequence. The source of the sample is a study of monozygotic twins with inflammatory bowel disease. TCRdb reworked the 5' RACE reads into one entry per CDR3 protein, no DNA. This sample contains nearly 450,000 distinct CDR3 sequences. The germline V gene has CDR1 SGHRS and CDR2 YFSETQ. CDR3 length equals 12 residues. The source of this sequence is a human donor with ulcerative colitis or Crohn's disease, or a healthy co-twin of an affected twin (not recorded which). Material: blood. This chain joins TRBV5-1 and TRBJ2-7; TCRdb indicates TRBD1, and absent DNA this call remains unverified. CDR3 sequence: CASSFDSYEQYF.